Listed here are 12 T cell receptor beta chains from one sample, sequenced in a study of beta chain features in type 1 diabetes. The authors reverse transcribed all of the isolated RNA, so sequencing captured expressed TCRB transcripts. Sequencing was performed with immunoSEQ multiplex PCR; in TCRdb, only in-frame clones are kept and a portion is missing. The sample carries roughly 400,000 clones, roughly a tenth recorded once. Their recognized antigens are unknown. Study-wide results and limits: Among all four CD4+ subsets, Type 1 diabetes patients had TCRB CDR3s that were moderately but significantly shorter.

Sequences were obtained from central memory CD4+ T cells from blood. The receptors come from a man aged 30 to 39 with type 1 diabetes.

V and J are TRBV6-1 and TRBJ1-2; D might be TRBD1 (5 bases). Germline CDR1 is MNHNS and CDR2 is SASEGT. There are 13 residues in the CDR3. Trimming stripped 6 bases from V and 8 bases from J, with 16 bases between. CDR3 nucleotide sequence: TGTGCCAGCAGAACCGGGGGACTCGGCGGCTACACCTTC. This gives the protein CASRTGGLGGYTF.

The chain carries TRBV6-1 and TRBJ1-4; D possibly corresponds to TRBD1 (5 bases). This CDR3 is built from 15 residues. With 5 bases removed from V and 3 bases from J, the gap between germline ends came to 13 bases. Germline V lookup: CDR1 MNHNS, CDR2 SASEGT. The CDR3 protein is CASSPSPGANEKLFF. In DNA, the CDR3 is TGTGCCAGCAGTCCCAGTCCGGGGGCTAATGAAAAACTGTTTTTT.

This clone was observed once. One end of the junction does not line up with germline, which may come from a read error. V is TRBV27 and J is TRBJ2-6; D may be TRBD1 (5 bases). The CDR3 covers 17 residues. CDR1 and CDR2 (germline): MNHEY, SMNVEV (reference sequence). CDR3 residues: CASSFGLGFSGANALTF. CDR3 sequence (DNA): TGTGCCAGCAGTTTCGGCCTAGGGTTCTCTGGGGCCAACGCCCTGACTTTC.

This clone was detected many times. The chain joins TRBV10-3 to TRBJ1-4, with TRBD1 matching over 9 bases. Germline lookup yields CDR1 ENHRY and CDR2 SYGVKD. J gave up 5 bases and V 6 bases, and 7 bases lay outside the gene matches. The CDR3 extends over 15 amino acids. The CDR3 spells CAIRGKTGGNEKLFF. The CDR3 DNA is TGTGCCATCAGGGGGAAAACAGGGGGCAATGAAAAACTGTTTTTT.

This clone was counted only a few times. This chain links TRBV7-6 with TRBJ2-3; D possibly corresponds to TRBD2 (6 bases). The CDR3 runs 15 residues. Between the trimmed V and J ends, which lost 1 base and 4 bases, there was a span of 12 bases. Germline values: CDR1 SGHVS, CDR2 FNYEAQ. CDR3 residues: CASSLDTGVPDTQYF. The CDR3 DNA is TGTGCCAGCAGCTTAGATACGGGAGTCCCAGATACGCAGTATTTT.

The table lists this clone with a few counts. The chain links TRBV14 to TRBJ1-2; maybe TRBD1 (6 bases). The CDR3 has 16 residues. V was cut by 3 bases and J by 1 base, with 15 bases left in between. Looked up from germline, CDR1 is SGHDN and CDR2 is FVKESK. This CDR3 is CASSHPPGDNNYGYTF. CDR3 nucleotide sequence: TGTGCCAGCAGCCACCCGCCAGGGGACAATAACTATGGCTACACCTTC.

The chain couples TRBV11-1 to TRBJ2-7; tentatively, D is TRBD2 (5 bases). Between the trimmed V and J ends, which lost 0 bases and 3 bases, there was a span of 9 bases. Germline V gene sequence: CDR1 SGHAT, CDR2 FQDESV (reference sequence). The CDR3 is 14 amino acids. For the CDR3, the DNA is TGTGCCAGCAGCTTAGCCCTGGGGAGCTACGAGCAGTACTTC. Protein product: CASSLALGSYEQYF.

The V call is TRBV7-2, the J call TRBJ1-2; no clear D. The germline V gene has CDR1 SGHTA and CDR2 FQGNSA. The V end was cut by 1 base, the J end by 4 bases, with 13 bases between. This CDR3 is 15 amino acids long. The CDR3 is CASSLGTDPFYGYTF. The DNA of the CDR3 is TGTGCCAGCAGCTTAGGGACGGACCCTTTCTATGGCTACACCTTC.

CDR3 protein: CASSEPGGLAIGELFF. The CDR3 coding sequence is TGTGCCAGCAGTGAACCCGGGGGACTAGCAATCGGGGAGCTGTTTTTT. This chain links TRBV2 with TRBJ2-2, with 9 bases that match TRBD2. The CDR3 sequence is 16 residues long. Germline V lookup: CDR1 SNHLY, CDR2 FYNNEI. V shed 2 bases and J 7 bases; nucleotides not matched to a gene: 8.

This chain joins TRBV2 and TRBJ2-1; 13 bases align to TRBD2. Germline V gene lookup returns CDR1 SNHLY and CDR2 FYNNEI. The junction had 5 bases not matched to a gene; V was cut back by 6 bases and J by 9 bases. This CDR3 region has 14 residues. The CDR3 loop reads CASRPLAGGVEQFF. CDR3 coding DNA: TGTGCCAGCAGGCCACTAGCGGGAGGGGTTGAGCAGTTCTTC.

The rearrangement links TRBV6-5 to TRBJ1-5, with TRBD1 identical over 11 bases. Trimming cost V 5 bases and J 3 bases; bases outside gene matches: 3. The CDR3 totals 15 residues. Germline CDR1 and CDR2: MNHEY and SVGAGI. CDR3 coding DNA: TGTGCCAGCAGTCGGGACAGGGGGGTCAATCAGCCCCAGCATTTT. It encodes CASSRDRGVNQPQHF.

As DNA, the CDR3 is TGTGCCAGCAGCGTAGAGGGCTACCAGGGCCAAGAGACCCAGTACTTC. Translation: CASSVEGYQGQETQYF. The gene calls are TRBV9 and TRBJ2-5; possible D gene TRBD1, 5 bases. The germline V gene encodes CDR1 SGDLS and CDR2 YYNGEE. There are 16 residues in the CDR3. Trimming took 0 bases from V and 1 from J, leaving 13 bases between them.